Listed below are T cell receptor beta chains from one sample, sequenced in a study of T cell changes during pregnancy in multiple sclerosis. Assay used: immunoSEQ multiplex PCR; TCRdb lists only in-frame clones, some missing. The sample records more than 65,000 clones, roughly nine tenths being singletons. Material: peripheral blood, obtained before pregnancy. Receptors were obtained from a female donor with multiple sclerosis, enrolled in a pregnancy study. The CDR3 runs from the conserved cysteine through the conserved F or W. D genes are given only for firm matches. Expanded clones get a size class; other rows say once, few or many, or leave the size out.

d_call	clone_size	j_call	v_call	cdr3_aa	cdr3_nt
TRBD2	NA	TRBJ2-7	TRBV2	CASRITSGTYEQYF	TGTGCCAGCAGGATTACTAGCGGGACTTACGAGCAGTACTTC
TRBD1	once	TRBJ1-6	TRBV7-9	CASSLAPGQGIRSPLHF	TGTGCCAGCAGCTTAGCGCCGGGACAGGGTATTCGGTCACCCCTCCACTTT
TRBD1	NA	TRBJ1-5	TRBV29-1	CSVGDRGNQPQHF	TGCAGCGTTGGCGACAGGGGCAATCAGCCCCAGCATTTT
TRBD1	NA	TRBJ2-1	TRBV5-5	CASSSQGALSNEQFF	TGTGCCAGCAGCTCACAGGGGGCTCTGTCCAATGAGCAGTTCTTC
NA	NA	TRBJ1-3	TRBV9	CASSPQSLSGNTIYF	TGTGCCAGCAGCCCTCAGTCCCTCTCTGGAAACACCATATATTTT
NA	NA	TRBJ1-6	TRBV4-3	CASSQDLGRAASPLHF	TGCGCCAGCAGCCAAGACCTTGGGCGGGCAGCATCACCCCTCCACTTT
NA	NA	TRBJ1-3	TRBV5-6	CASSQNTELGNTIYF	TGTGCCAGCTCTCAAAACACAGAGCTAGGAAACACCATATATTTT
NA	NA	TRBJ1-1	TRBV25-1	CASSDLNLNTEAFF	TGTGCCAGCAGTGACCTAAACTTGAACACTGAAGCTTTCTTT
TRBD1	NA	TRBJ2-7	TRBV19	CASRRGFGQGVYEQYF	TGTGCCAGCAGGAGGGGCTTCGGACAGGGGGTCTACGAGCAGTACTTC
TRBD1	NA	TRBJ1-1	TRBV18	CASSMGQILEAFF	TGTGCCAGCTCTATGGGACAGATTCTTGAAGCTTTCTTT
TRBD1	NA	TRBJ1-5	TRBV30	CAWQGAADQPQHF	TGTGCCTGGCAGGGGGCCGCCGATCAGCCCCAGCATTTT
NA	NA	TRBJ1-5	TRBV27	CASSFGVGNQPQHF	TGTGCCAGCAGTTTTGGTGTTGGCAATCAACCCCAGCATTTT
TRBD2	NA	TRBJ2-5	TRBV11-2	CASSLGAGTSGREETQYF	TGTGCCAGCAGCTTAGGTGCGGGGACTAGCGGGAGGGAGGAGACCCAGTACTTC
TRBD1	NA	TRBJ2-7	TRBV5-1	CASSWTGTDYEQYF	TGCGCCAGCAGCTGGACGGGGACAGACTACGAGCAGTACTTC
TRBD1	NA	TRBJ1-5	TRBV4-3	CASSQGRGLSNQPQHF	TGCGCCAGCAGCCAAGGCAGGGGGCTATCCAATCAGCCCCAGCATTTT
NA	NA	TRBJ2-2	TRBV9	CASSVGGVATTGELFF	TGTGCCAGCAGCGTAGGGGGGGTAGCGACCACCGGGGAGCTGTTTTTT
TRBD1	NA	TRBJ1-5	TRBV7-2	CASSLVQGAGQPQHF	TGTGCCAGCAGCTTAGTGCAGGGGGCAGGTCAGCCCCAGCATTTT
TRBD1	once	TRBJ1-1	TRBV11-1	CASSSKDRMNTEAFF	TGTGCCAGCAGCTCCAAGGACAGGATGAACACTGAAGCTTTCTTT
TRBD2	NA	TRBJ2-5	TRBV5-1	CASSRAVSGDQETQYF	TGCGCCAGCAGCCGTGCGGTAAGCGGGGATCAAGAGACCCAGTACTTC
TRBD1	once	TRBJ1-5	TRBV10-2	CASSDRGGNQPQHF	TGCGCCAGCAGTGACAGGGGGGGCAATCAGCCCCAGCATTTT
NA	NA	TRBJ2-2	TRBV18	CASSPTGELFF	TGTGCCAGCTCTCCTACCGGGGAGCTGTTTTTT
NA	NA	TRBJ2-3	TRBV9	CASSVQSDLTDTQYF	TGTGCCAGCAGCGTACAGAGCGATCTCACAGATACGCAGTATTTT
NA	NA	TRBJ1-1	TRBV4-1	CASSQDLGKNTEAFF	TGCGCCAGCAGCCAAGATCTCGGGAAGAACACTGAAGCTTTCTTT